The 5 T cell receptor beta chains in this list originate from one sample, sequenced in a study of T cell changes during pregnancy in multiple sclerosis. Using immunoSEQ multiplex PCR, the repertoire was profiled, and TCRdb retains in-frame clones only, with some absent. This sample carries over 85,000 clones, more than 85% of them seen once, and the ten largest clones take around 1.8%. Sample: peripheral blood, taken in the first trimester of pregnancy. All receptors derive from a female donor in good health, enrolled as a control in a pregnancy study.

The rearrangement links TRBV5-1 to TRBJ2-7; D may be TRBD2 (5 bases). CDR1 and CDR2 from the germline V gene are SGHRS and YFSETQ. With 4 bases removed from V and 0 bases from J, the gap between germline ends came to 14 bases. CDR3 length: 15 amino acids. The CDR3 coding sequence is TGCGCCAGCAGCACCCTCGGGGAAGCCTCCTACGAGCAGTACTTC. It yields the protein CASSTLGEASYEQYF. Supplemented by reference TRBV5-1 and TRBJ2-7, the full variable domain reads KAGVTQTPRYLIKTRGQQVTLSCSPISGHRSVSWYQQTPGQGLQFLFEYFSETQRNKGNFPGRFSGRQFSNSRSEMNVSTLELGDSALYLCASSTLGEASYEQYFGPGTRLTVT.

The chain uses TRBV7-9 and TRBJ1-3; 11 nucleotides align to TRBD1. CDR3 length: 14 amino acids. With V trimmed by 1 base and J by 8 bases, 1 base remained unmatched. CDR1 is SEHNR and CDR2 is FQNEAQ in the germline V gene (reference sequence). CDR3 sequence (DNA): TGTGCCAGCAGCTTAGGGGGACAGGGGGACACCATATATTTT. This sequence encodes CASSLGGQGDTIYF.

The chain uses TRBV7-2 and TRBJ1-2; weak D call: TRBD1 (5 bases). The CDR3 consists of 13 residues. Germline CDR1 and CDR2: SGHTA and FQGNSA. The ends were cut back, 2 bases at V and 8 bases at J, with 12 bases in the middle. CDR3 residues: CASSLSRVIGYTF. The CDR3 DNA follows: TGTGCCAGCAGCTTAAGCAGGGTAATCGGCTACACCTTC.

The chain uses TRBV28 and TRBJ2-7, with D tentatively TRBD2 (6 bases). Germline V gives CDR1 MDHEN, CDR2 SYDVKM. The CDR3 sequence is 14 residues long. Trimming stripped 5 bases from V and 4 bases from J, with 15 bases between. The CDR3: CASSISLGGYEQYF. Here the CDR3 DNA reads TGTGCCAGCAGTATATCCCTGGGGGGATACGAGCAGTACTTC.

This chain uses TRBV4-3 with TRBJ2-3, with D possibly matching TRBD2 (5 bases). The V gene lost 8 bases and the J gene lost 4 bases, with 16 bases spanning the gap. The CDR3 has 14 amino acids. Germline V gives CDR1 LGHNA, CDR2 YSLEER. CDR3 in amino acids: CASSARDGSDTQYF. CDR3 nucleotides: TGCGCCAGCTCGGCTCGGGATGGATCAGATACGCAGTATTTT.